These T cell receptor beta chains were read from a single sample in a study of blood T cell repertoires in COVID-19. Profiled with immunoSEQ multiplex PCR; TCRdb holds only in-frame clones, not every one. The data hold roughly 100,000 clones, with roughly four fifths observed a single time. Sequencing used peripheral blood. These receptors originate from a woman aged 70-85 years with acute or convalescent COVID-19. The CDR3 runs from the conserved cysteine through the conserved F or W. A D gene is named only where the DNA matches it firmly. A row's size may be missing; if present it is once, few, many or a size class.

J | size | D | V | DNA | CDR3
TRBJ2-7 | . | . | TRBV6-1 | TGTGCCAGCAGTGATGGAGGGACCGCTACTTTCACCTACGAGCAGTACTTC | CASSDGGTATFTYEQYF
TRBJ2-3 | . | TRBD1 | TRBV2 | TGTGCCAGCACGGGACAGCCCACAGATACGCAGTATTTT | CASTGQPTDTQYF
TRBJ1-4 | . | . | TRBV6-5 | TGTGCCAGCTGCCGGGGGGGGGCGGAAAGTGAAAAACTGTTTTTT | CASCRGGAESEKLFF
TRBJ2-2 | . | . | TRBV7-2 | TGTGCCAGCATGTCAGGGGAGGGCGGGGAGCTGTTTTTT | CASMSGEGGELFF
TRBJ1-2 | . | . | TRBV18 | TGTGCCAGCTCACCGCGGCCCCAAGCCTATGGCTACACCTTC | CASSPRPQAYGYTF
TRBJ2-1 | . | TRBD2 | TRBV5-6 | TGTGCCAGCAGCTTAAGACGGGCGGGAGCCGCCTACAATGAGCAGTTCTTC | CASSLRRAGAAYNEQFF
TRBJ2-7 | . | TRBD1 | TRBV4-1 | TGCGCCAGCAGCCAAGTGGGACAGGGTTACGAGCAGTACTTC | CASSQVGQGYEQYF
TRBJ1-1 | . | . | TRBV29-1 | TGCAGCGCTCAATCTTCCGGAGGGACTGAAGCTTTCTTT | CSAQSSGGTEAFF
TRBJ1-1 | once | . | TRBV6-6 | TGTGCCAGCACCAGGGGAGCTGACACTGAAGCTTTCTTT | CASTRGADTEAFF
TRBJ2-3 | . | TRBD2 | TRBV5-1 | TGCGCCAGCAGTAACGGACTAGCGGGACCTTTGGATACGCAGTATTTT | CASSNGLAGPLDTQYF
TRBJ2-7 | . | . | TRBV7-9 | TGTGCCAGCAGCTCCGACACTTACGAGCAGTACTTC | CASSSDTYEQYF
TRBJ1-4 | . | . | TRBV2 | TGTGCCAGCAGTGAACTCGTCCAGGGAAGCGAAAAACTGTTTTTT | CASSELVQGSEKLFF
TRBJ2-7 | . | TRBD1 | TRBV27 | TGTGCCAGCAGTTTATATGGGGGACAGGCATCCTACGAGCAGTACTTC | CASSLYGGQASYEQYF
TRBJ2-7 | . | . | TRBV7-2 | TGTGCCAGCAGCCATTCTCCGTTTCAGGGGTACGAGCAGTACTTC | CASSHSPFQGYEQYF
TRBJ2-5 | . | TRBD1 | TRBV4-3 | TGCGCCAGCAGCCAAGACAGGGGGCACAAGACCCAGTACTTC | CASSQDRGHKTQYF
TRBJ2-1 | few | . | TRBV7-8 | TGTGCCAGCAGCTTAGGGTACGGGGGCAATGAGCAGTTCTTC | CASSLGYGGNEQFF
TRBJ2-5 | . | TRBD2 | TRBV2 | TGTGCCAGCAGTGAGTCTAGCGGGGTATTTGAGACCCAGTACTTC | CASSESSGVFETQYF
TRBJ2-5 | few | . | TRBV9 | TGTGCCAGCAGCACCGTTGGCCCCGTGGAGACCCAGTACTTC | CASSTVGPVETQYF
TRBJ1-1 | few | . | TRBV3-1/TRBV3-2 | TGTGCCAGCAGCCAGGGGGCGAACACTGAAGCTTTCTTT | CASSQGANTEAFF
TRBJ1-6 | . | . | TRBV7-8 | TGTGCCAGCAGCCCGAGGGCGGCGGATTCACCCCTCCACTTT | CASSPRAADSPLHF
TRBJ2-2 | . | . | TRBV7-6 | TGTGCCAGCAGCTTAGACGGGGACACCGGGGAGCTGTTTTTT | CASSLDGDTGELFF
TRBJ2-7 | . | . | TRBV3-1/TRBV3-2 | TGTGCCAGCAGCCAAGGCAGACTGGCGCCGGCCGAGCAGTACTTC | CASSQGRLAPAEQYF
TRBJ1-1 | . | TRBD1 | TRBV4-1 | TGCGCCAGCAGCCAAGGACAGGGAAACATGAACACTGAAGCTTTCTTT | CASSQGQGNMNTEAFF
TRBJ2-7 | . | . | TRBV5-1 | TGCGCCAGCAGCCCCATGAGCGGGCAAGTCAACGAGCAGTACTTC | CASSPMSGQVNEQYF
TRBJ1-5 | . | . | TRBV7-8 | TGTGCCAGCAGCTTAGCATTGGCAGATCAGCCCCAGCATTTT | CASSLALADQPQHF
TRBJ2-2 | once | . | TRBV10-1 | TGCGCCAGCAGTGAGTCGACGACAGGTGGGACCGGGGAGCTGTTTTTT | CASSESTTGGTGELFF
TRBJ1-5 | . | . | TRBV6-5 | TGTGCCAGCAGCCCGGGTGGTCAGCCCCAGCATTTT | CASSPGGQPQHF
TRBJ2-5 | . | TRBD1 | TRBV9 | TGTGCCAGCAGCCCAGCAGGGGGCCAAGAGACCCAGTACTTC | CASSPAGGQETQYF
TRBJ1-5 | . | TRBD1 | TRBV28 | TGTGCCAGCAAGGGGACAGGAGTTCAAGGGCCCCAGCATTTT | CASKGTGVQGPQHF
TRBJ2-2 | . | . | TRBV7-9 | TGTGCCAGCAGCCCCAGACAGGTATCCTCTCCCGGGGAGCTGTTTTTT | CASSPRQVSSPGELFF
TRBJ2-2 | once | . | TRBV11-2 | TGTGCCAGCAGCTTAGTGGGGAGACTAGGGAACACCGGGGAGCTGTTTTTT | CASSLVGRLGNTGELFF
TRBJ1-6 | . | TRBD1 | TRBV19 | TGTGCCAGTAGTACGGGACAGGAGGACTTT | CASSTGQEDF
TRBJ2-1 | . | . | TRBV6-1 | TGTGCCAGCAGTGAAATGGCGGAGGGTCCCTACAATGAGCAGTTCTTC | CASSEMAEGPYNEQFF
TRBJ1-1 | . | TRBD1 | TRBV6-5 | TGTGCCAGCATCGAGACAGGGGGCGGCGGGGCTTTCTTT | CASIETGGGGAFF
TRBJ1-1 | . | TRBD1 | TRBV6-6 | TGTGCCAGCAGCGCCGAGGGACAGGGTTGGGGCTGGGGTTGGCTGAACACTGAAGCTTTCTTT | CASSAEGQGWGWGWLNTEAFF
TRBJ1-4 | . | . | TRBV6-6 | TGTGCCAGCACCTCACCGGGGACAAATGAAAAACTGTTTTTT | CASTSPGTNEKLFF
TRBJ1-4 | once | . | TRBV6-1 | TGTGCCAGCAGTGAGGGGGTACAGGGCTGGGAAAAACTGTTTTTT | CASSEGVQGWEKLFF
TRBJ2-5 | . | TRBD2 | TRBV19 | TGTGCCAGTAGTATTGTCGCGGGGGAAGAGACCCAGTACTTC | CASSIVAGEETQYF
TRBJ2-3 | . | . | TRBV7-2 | TGTGCCAGCAGCTTAGCCCCACCCACTAGCACAGATACGCAGTATTTT | CASSLAPPTSTDTQYF
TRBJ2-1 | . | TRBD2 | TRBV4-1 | TGCGCCAGCAGCCAAGAGCCTCCCCCTCTAGCGGGAGGGTCGGGGAACAATGAGCAGTTCTTC | CASSQEPPPLAGGSGNNEQFF
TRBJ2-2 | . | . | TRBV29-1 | TGCAGCGTTGAGAGTGGGCCCGGGATCACCGGGGAGCTGTTTTTT | CSVESGPGITGELFF
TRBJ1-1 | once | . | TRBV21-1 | TGTGCCAGCAGCCCGACCGGACAGGGGGGAGCTTTCTTT | CASSPTGQGGAFF
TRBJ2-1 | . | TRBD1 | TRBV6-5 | TGTGCCAGCAGTTGGACAGGGGGGAGTGAGCAGTTCTTC | CASSWTGGSEQFF